This TCR beta chain was sequenced during a study of shared clonotypes between healthy human individuals (dated by TCRdb to the early 2020s). As for the study more broadly: The cohort comprised two women and a few men aged 18 to 49 years. Leukapheresis yielded between about 0.9 and 8.9 billion PBMCs per donor. For each donor, CD4 naive and CD4 memory were each run on three plates, CD8 naive on two plates, and CD8 memory on one plate. Different laboratories and diverse techniques were used to prepare libraries and sequence TCR repertoires, to increase sequencing depth and limit assay-specific biases. To estimate repertoire size and how much clonotype sharing occurs between individuals, the study deeply sequenced the blood TCR repertoires of 5 or 6 healthy adults. Overall results and qualifications from the work: Pairwise subsampling led to the expectation that sequencing depth would affect the degree of clonotype sharing among donors. The small number of donors limited the genetic and exposure-history diversity represented. Naive subsets generally had larger estimated clonotype richness than memory subsets. When a handful of donors were compared, the shared fraction of clonotypes was about 5% for naive CD4, around 4% for naive CD8, about 2.5% for memory CD4, and under 0.5% for memory CD8. Sampling was restricted to blood, and TCR repertoires in tissue are likely to differ from TCR repertoires in blood. Compared with non-shared clonotypes, the clonotypes found in all four sorted-subset donors had higher generation probabilities. Incomplete sequencing was indicated by rarefaction of sorted-subset datasets, despite the large sequencing depth.

The donors were healthy, HIV-negative adults who had no recently reported acute infections or vaccinations. Every donor was a Caucasian adult living in Nashville, Tennessee, USA. CD4+ T cells were enriched through magnetic negative selection, after which naive cells were positively selected on CD45RA and the remaining negative fraction served as the memory subset. After blood collection by leukapheresis, PBMCs were isolated using Ficoll-Histopaque density gradient centrifugation and then cryopreserved in the vapor phase of liquid nitrogen. Analytical flow cytometry was used to check the purity and quantity of each magnetically sorted T cell population. Genomic DNA was isolated from each sorted fraction and quantified by UV absorbance on a Nanodrop 2000c. A note on this clone: Its antigen remains undetermined. No base-level quality is on record; no much larger clone is a single base apart.

CDR1 and CDR2 were assigned from the germline V gene as ENHRY and SYGVKD. There are 15 amino acids in the CDR3, from cysteine to phenylalanine inclusive. Solely the CDR3 DNA is kept, with 45 bases framed from the first base. Trimmed from V: 6 bases; trimmed from J: 0 bases; junction bases lacking a gene match: 5. TCR CDR3 regions were amplified from genomic DNA by multiplex PCR using the deep immunoSEQ assay. Genomic DNA extracted from each cell subset was distributed evenly over all wells of several immunoSEQ 96-well plates, and each plate served as one replicate. For sorted subsets, around 200 ng genomic DNA, equal to 25,000 to 35,000 T cell genomes, was loaded into each replicate PCR. The purified libraries were quantified using a Qubit 3.0 fluorometer, sized with a Bioanalyzer 2100, and then quantified again using the KAPA Library Quantification kit. A separate single-read 150-cycle Illumina NextSeq 550 flow cell was used to sequence each immunoSEQ 96-well plate. The paper's data handling went like this. Because the immunoSEQ output held only junctional sequences and lacked quality scores, the filtering could not match the filtering applied to full-length reads. Sequences were annotated with PyIR, a Python wrapper for IgBLAST v1.9, and V/J genes and CDR3 were assigned using IMGT germline references. Any read was removed if the V/J assignment was weak (E-value above 1e-6), the CDR3 was missing, or the read contained stop codons, out-of-frame junctions, or ambiguous translated residues. V3J clonotypes were defined as sequences sharing the same inferred V gene, J gene, and CDR3 amino acid sequence. To compute the percentage overlap between repertoires, the number of shared unique clonotypes was divided by the size of the smaller repertoire. Three approaches were used to assess repertoire richness: RTK rarefaction, the Chao1 estimator, and Recon v2.1 estimates of unobserved clonotypes. Generation probabilities for all TCRbeta clonotypes obtained by the gDNA method from a handful of donors were computed using OLGA. Entries here come from immuneACCESS through TCRdb and include only in-frame sequences with V and J called. Some clones fail to appear in such tables; in the studies checked, an unresolved V gene covers under half of the shortfall, and the cause of the remainder is unknown. V, J and clone size were drawn from that table, and D and trimming were deduced from the DNA. The table for this sample lists a few million clones; just over 90% of them were counted only once. The leading ten clones occupy about 0.41% of the sample.

The source is a man aged 18 to 29 in good health. Some clones in this sample may be carry-over from other donors' samples. The sample comprised naive CD4+ T cells from PBMCs. What this sample's cell subset or site label stands for: CD45RA+ positively selected. Recombination connected TRBV10-3 to TRBJ1-5, and 7 junctional nucleotides match TRBD1. The nucleotide sequence reads as follows: TGTGCCATCAGCGACAGGGTGGATAGCAATCAGCCCCAGCATTTT. Translated, it gives CAISDRVDSNQPQHF.